This T cell receptor beta chain came from a study of blood T cell repertoires in COVID-19. Study in general: Both acute and convalescent COVID-19 samples were obtained from the United States, Italy and Spain. From T cells, B-cell-depleted T cells, or PBMCs came the material, which was cDNA or gDNA.

Authors' methods: Counts of nucleated cells, estimated from reference gene primer amplification, were obtained. Only in-frame clones appear in the TCRdb table, and some are missing; sequencing was by immunoSEQ multiplex PCR. V, J and clone size derive from that table, while D and trimming were established from the DNA sequence. The sample has roughly 230,000 clones; 80% to 95% are singletons. The Seattle patients, enrolled during active infection, were followed longitudinally. This clone was picked up one time. This TCR was sampled from a young man with COVID-19, enrolled during active disease. The sample taken for sequencing was peripheral blood.

The CDR3 here is CASSPPGTGDTGELFF. The CDR3 bases are TGCGCCAGCAGCCCGCCCGGGACAGGGGACACCGGGGAGCTGTTTTTT. The chain links TRBV5-1 to TRBJ2-2; 10 bases agree with TRBD1. Looked up from germline, CDR1 is SGHRS and CDR2 is YFSETQ. Trimming at V came to 4 bases and at J to 3 bases, leaving 6 bases not matched to a gene. The CDR3 has 16 amino acids.